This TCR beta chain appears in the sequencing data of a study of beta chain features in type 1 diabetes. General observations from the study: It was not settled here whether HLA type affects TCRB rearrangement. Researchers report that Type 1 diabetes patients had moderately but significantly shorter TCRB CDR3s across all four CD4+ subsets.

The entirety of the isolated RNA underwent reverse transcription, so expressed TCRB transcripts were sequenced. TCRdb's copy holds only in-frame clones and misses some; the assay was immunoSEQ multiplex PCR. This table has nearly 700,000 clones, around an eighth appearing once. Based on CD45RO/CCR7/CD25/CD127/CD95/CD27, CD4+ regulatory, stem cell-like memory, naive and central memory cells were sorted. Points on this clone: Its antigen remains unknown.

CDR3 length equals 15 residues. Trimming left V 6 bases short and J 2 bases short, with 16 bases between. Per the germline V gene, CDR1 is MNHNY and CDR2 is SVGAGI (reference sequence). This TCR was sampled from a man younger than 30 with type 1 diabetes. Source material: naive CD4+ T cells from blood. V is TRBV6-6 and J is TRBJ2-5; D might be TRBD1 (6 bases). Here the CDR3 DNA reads TGTGCCAGCAGAGACGTGGGACAAAAACAAGAGACCCAGTACTTC. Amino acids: CASRDVGQKQETQYF.